One sample yielded the 11 T cell receptor beta chains listed below, sequenced in a study of T cell responses to AZD1222 COVID-19 vaccine (dated by TCRdb to the early 2020s). The library was prepared using the immunoSEQ multiplex PCR assay. The table was pulled from immuneACCESS by TCRdb, which kept in-frame rearrangements only. Such tables lose some clones; where checked, under half of the loss comes from unresolved V genes, and the rest has no known cause. The sample has fewer than 150,000 clones on record, 87% of them singletons. The top ten constitute approximately 1.3% of the sample. This specimen's time point label, interpreted: baseline before first vaccination. The source was peripheral blood, collected on day 0 of AZD1222 vaccination. The receptors shown here come from an adult in good health.

This chain uses TRBV27 with TRBJ1-2; a weak D match, TRBD1 (5 bases). Germline assignment: CDR1 MNHEY and CDR2 SMNVEV (reference sequence). V lost 0 bases and J 4 bases, leaving 6 bases between the germline ends. The CDR3 sequence is 13 residues long. The CDR3 sequence: CASSLSGPYGYTF. CDR3 sequence (DNA): TGTGCCAGCAGTTTATCGGGACCCTATGGCTACACCTTC.

The CDR3 sequence is CSVVPGPNQPQHF. The CDR3 region has the DNA TGCAGCGTTGTGCCAGGCCCCAATCAGCCCCAGCATTTT. This sequence joins TRBV29-1 and TRBJ1-5; D not resolved. CDR3 length equals 13 residues. The V end was cut by 4 bases, the J end by 3 bases, with 10 bases between. Germline loops: CDR1 SQVTM, CDR2 ANQGSEA.

The V call is TRBV5-8, the J call TRBJ2-3, with D possibly being TRBD1 (6 bases). Looked up from germline, CDR1 is SGHTS and CDR2 is YDEGEE. The CDR3 is 15 residues long. V lost 4 bases and J lost 2, with 14 bases in between. CDR3 nucleotides: TGTGCCAGCAGCCCGGGACAAACTCACACAGATACGCAGTATTTT. Translating gives CASSPGQTHTDTQYF.

This sequence joins TRBV7-9 and TRBJ1-5, with 12 bases matching TRBD1. Trimming cost V 2 bases and J 7 bases; bases outside gene matches: 9. Germline V gene sequence: CDR1 SEHNR, CDR2 FQNEAQ (reference sequence). This CDR3 region has 17 residues. CDR3 in amino acids: CASSLSLGTGGGQPQHF. For the CDR3, the DNA is TGTGCCAGCAGCTTATCCCTCGGGACAGGGGGCGGCCAGCCCCAGCATTTT.

J is TRBJ1-5 and V is TRBV27; D possibly corresponds to TRBD1 (6 bases). Trimming removed 6 bases at V and 2 bases at J, with 11 bases between. There are 14 residues in the CDR3. CDR1 and CDR2 (germline): MNHEY, SMNVEV (reference sequence). CDR3 DNA: TGTGCCAGCAGCACACAGGGACGCAATCAGCCCCAGCATTTT. Protein product: CASSTQGRNQPQHF.

This chain joins TRBV18 and TRBJ2-7; either TRBD1 or TRBD2 may supply D (5 bases each). This CDR3 is built from 15 residues. Trimming cost V 2 bases and J 1 base, with 12 bases left between them. In germline, CDR1 is KGHSH, CDR2 LQKENI. The CDR3 loop is CASSPTGTVSYEQYF. The CDR3 region has the DNA TGTGCCAGCTCACCAACCGGGACCGTATCCTACGAGCAGTACTTC.

The chain couples TRBV3-1 (or the pseudogene TRBV3-2) to TRBJ2-2, with no clear D. Trimming took off 1 base at V and 0 bases at J, with 9 bases between the two ends. Germline loops: CDR1 LGHDT, CDR2 YNNKEL (reference sequence). The CDR3 sequence is 16 residues long. The CDR3 loop reads CASSQGFGANTGELFF. CDR3 nucleotide sequence: TGTGCCAGCAGCCAAGGTTTTGGAGCGAACACCGGGGAGCTGTTTTTT.

The rearrangement joins TRBV5-8 to TRBJ2-7; D gene unclear. Trimming pared 2 bases from V and 0 bases from J, leaving 9 bases between. Germline V CDR1 and CDR2: SGHTS, YDEGEE. The CDR3 consists of 14 residues. CDR3 residues: CASSLGPGSYEQYF. DNA for the CDR3: TGTGCCAGCAGCTTAGGGCCAGGCTCCTACGAGCAGTACTTC.

The rearrangement links TRBV14 to TRBJ2-3; TRBD2 agrees at 8 bases. V was clipped by 6 bases and J by 5 bases; unmatched bases: 13. CDR3 length: 16 residues. Germline V lookup: CDR1 SGHDN, CDR2 FVKESK. In nucleotides, the CDR3 is TGTGCCAGCAGTCGGATGCGGCTAGCGGGCTTAGATACGCAGTATTTT. Its protein is CASSRMRLAGLDTQYF.

The J gene is TRBJ2-7, the V gene TRBV7-6, with 9 bases fitting TRBD2. This CDR3 contains 17 residues. Germline CDR1 is SGHVS and CDR2 is FNYEAQ. The V gene end was trimmed by 1 base and the J gene end by 2 bases; junction bases not matched to a gene: 9. The CDR3 DNA follows: TGTGCCAGCAGCTTAGGGTCGGCGGGGGGGCCCGCCTACGAGCAGTACTTC. It is translated as CASSLGSAGGPAYEQYF. The entire variable domain, with the rest obtained from reference TRBV7-6 and TRBJ2-7, is as follows: GAGVSQSPRYKVTKRGQDVALRCDPISGHVSLYWYRQALGQGPEFLTYFNYEAQQDKSGLPNDRFSAERPEGSISTLTIQRTEQRDSAMYRCASSLGSAGGPAYEQYFGPGTRLTVT.

This clone was counted once. The V and J genes are TRBV7-6 and TRBJ2-2; a weak D match, TRBD2 (6 bases). In germline, CDR1 is SGHVS, CDR2 FNYEAQ. The CDR3 has 16 amino acids. V dropped 5 bases and J dropped 0 bases, with 13 bases sitting between them. The CDR3 is CASSRPRGANTGELFF. CDR3 nucleotides: TGTGCCAGCAGCCGGCCGCGGGGAGCGAACACCGGGGAGCTGTTTTTT.